This TCR beta chain was found in a study of blood T cell repertoires in COVID-19. Study-wide context: There were acute and convalescent COVID-19 samples, and they came from the United States, Italy and Spain. Sample material is recorded as cDNA or gDNA derived from T cells, B-cell-depleted T cells, or PBMCs.

As handled by the study authors: Using reference gene primer amplification, nucleated cell counts were estimated. Profiling relied on immunoSEQ multiplex PCR, and the TCRdb table lists in-frame clones only, not all of them. V, J and clone size are taken as reported in that table, and D and trimming were inferred from the DNA itself. Altogether some 100,000 clones are present, roughly nine tenths being singletons, with the ten largest covering 5% to 5.5%. V was clipped by 5 bases and J by 4 bases; unmatched bases: 3. This CDR3 comprises 15 residues. The germline CDR1 and CDR2 sequences are SGHTA and FQGNSA.

This clonotype was obtained from a woman aged 80 or over with active COVID-19. The chain is built from TRBV7-2 and TRBJ2-5; TRBD2 aligns across 14 bases. The sequenced sample consisted of peripheral blood. The chain's CDR3 is CASSPGLAGGETQYF. The CDR3 bases are TGTGCCAGCAGCCCCGGACTAGCGGGAGGAGAGACCCAGTACTTC.